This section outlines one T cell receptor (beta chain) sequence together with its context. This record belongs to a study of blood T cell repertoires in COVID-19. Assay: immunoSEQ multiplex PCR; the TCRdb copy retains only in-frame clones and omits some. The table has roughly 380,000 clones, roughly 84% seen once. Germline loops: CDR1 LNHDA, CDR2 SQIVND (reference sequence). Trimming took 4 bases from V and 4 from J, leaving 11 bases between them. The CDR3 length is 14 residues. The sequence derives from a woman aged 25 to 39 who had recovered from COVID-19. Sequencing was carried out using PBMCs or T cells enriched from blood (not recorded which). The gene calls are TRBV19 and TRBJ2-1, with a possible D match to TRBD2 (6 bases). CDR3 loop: CASSTGTGYNEQFF. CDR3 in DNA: TGTGCCAGTAGTACCGGGACTGGGTACAATGAGCAGTTCTTC.